The 23 T cell receptor beta chains below were found in one sample sequenced in a study of shared clonotypes between healthy human individuals. Only in-frame clones appear in the TCRdb table, and some are missing; sequencing was by immunoSEQ multiplex PCR. This sample carries millions of clones, 85% to 95% of them seen once, and the ten largest clones take 0.13%. Sequencing was carried out using naive CD4+ T cells sorted from blood. Subset specified: CD45RA+ positively selected. These receptors all stem from a man aged 18 to 30 in good health.

J is TRBJ1-1 and V is TRBV5-6; D not certain. The CDR3 sequence is 15 residues long. V was trimmed by 3 bases and J by 3 bases, leaving 15 bases between them. Germline-derived CDR1 and CDR2 are SGHDT and YYEEEE. The CDR3 sequence: CASSWTAGIDTEAFF. The CDR3 DNA is TGTGCCAGCAGCTGGACGGCGGGGATTGACACTGAAGCTTTCTTT.

The V call is TRBV4-2, the J call TRBJ2-7; 7 nucleotides align to TRBD1. J gave up 3 bases and V 0 bases, and 2 bases lay outside the gene matches. Germline V lookup: CDR1 LGHNA, CDR2 YNFKEQ. The CDR3 has 14 amino acids. CDR3 sequence: CASSQDWTGYEQYF. In DNA, the CDR3 is TGTGCCAGCAGCCAAGACTGGACAGGCTACGAGCAGTACTTC.

CDR3 in amino acids: CASSLRTGGIEQYF. The CDR3, as DNA: TGCGCCAGCAGCTTAAGGACAGGGGGCATCGAGCAGTACTTC. The gene calls are TRBV5-1 and TRBJ2-7; 11 bases line up with TRBD1. The CDR3 length is 14 residues. With 2 bases clipped from V and 6 bases from J, the junction kept 4 bases outside the gene matches. Germline assignment: CDR1 SGHRS and CDR2 YFSETQ.

The V and J genes are TRBV6-1 and TRBJ1-4, with D tentatively TRBD1 (5 bases). CDR1 and CDR2 (germline): MNHNS, SASEGT. The CDR3 length is 14 residues. The V end lost 7 bases, the J end lost 7 bases, and 16 bases lay between the germline ends. The CDR3 DNA follows: TGTGCCAGCAATCGGATGGAGCAGGGTGAAAAACTGTTTTTT. Amino acids: CASNRMEQGEKLFF.

V usage is TRBV28 and J usage is TRBJ2-2, with 8 nucleotides matching TRBD2. J gave up 1 base and V 5 bases, and 3 bases lay outside the gene matches. This CDR3 has 15 residues. In germline, CDR1 is MDHEN, CDR2 SYDVKM. CDR3 DNA sequence: TGTGCCAGCAGTAAAGCGGGGGTGAACACCGGGGAGCTGTTTTTT. Translation: CASSKAGVNTGELFF.

This sequence joins TRBV2 and TRBJ1-4; a weak D match, TRBD1 (6 bases). The CDR3 is 14 amino acids. Germline V gives CDR1 SNHLY, CDR2 FYNNEI. Trimming left V 5 bases short and J 8 bases short, with 15 bases between. The CDR3 loop reads CASSRGTPAEKLFF. The DNA of the CDR3 is TGTGCCAGCAGTAGGGGGACCCCCGCAGAAAAACTGTTTTTT.

The chain links TRBV7-9 to TRBJ2-2; the D call may be TRBD1 or TRBD2 (5 bases each). Germline V lookup: CDR1 SEHNR, CDR2 FQNEAQ (reference sequence). Trimming removed 6 bases at V and 5 bases at J, with 10 bases between. The CDR3 is 13 residues long. Here the CDR3 reads CASSWGMTGELFF. The CDR3, as DNA: TGTGCCAGCAGTTGGGGGATGACCGGGGAGCTGTTTTTT.

The chain combines TRBV6-6 with TRBJ2-2, with 7 bases fitting TRBD2. J gave up 5 bases and V 6 bases, and 6 bases lay outside the gene matches. Per germline, CDR1 MNHNY and CDR2 SVGAGI (reference sequence). The CDR3 is 14 residues long. This CDR3 reads CASSNRGETGELFF. CDR3 sequence (DNA): TGTGCCAGCAGCAACCGGGGGGAGACCGGGGAGCTGTTTTTT.

This clone was seen a handful of times. This chain joins TRBV11-2 and TRBJ1-4; D call uncertain. CDR1 and CDR2 from the germline V gene are SGHAT and FQNNGV. The CDR3 consists of 14 residues. V lost 4 bases and J lost 3, with 9 bases in between. CDR3 residues: CASSSGGSNEKLFF. As DNA, the CDR3 is TGTGCCAGCAGCTCGGGCGGCTCTAATGAAAAACTGTTTTTT.

The V and J genes are TRBV7-8 and TRBJ2-5; tentatively, D is TRBD2 (7 bases). In germline, CDR1 is SGHVS, CDR2 FQNEAQ. The CDR3 consists of 13 residues. V was trimmed by 1 base and J by 8 bases, leaving 11 bases between them. CDR3 nucleotide sequence: TGTGCCAGCAGCTTAGGGGAGGGGACAACCCAGTACTTC. It encodes CASSLGEGTTQYF.

The rearrangement joins TRBV9 to TRBJ2-7; D unclear. The CDR3 runs to 16 residues. Germline CDR1 reads SGDLS; CDR2 reads YYNGEE. Trimming stripped 7 bases from V and 0 bases from J, with 20 bases between. Written as DNA, the CDR3 is TGTGCCAGCTCCCCACCGGGCGGCTCCGCCTCCTACGAGCAGTACTTC. This gives the protein CASSPPGGSASYEQYF.

The V and J genes are TRBV5-1 and TRBJ1-3, with 12 bases identical to TRBD1. V gave up 4 bases and J gave up 6 bases; unmatched junction bases: 5. The germline gives CDR1 SGHRS, CDR2 YFSETQ. CDR3 size: 15 residues. The CDR3 DNA sequence: TGCGCCAGCAGCCCAGGGACAGGGGGCGAAAACACCATATATTTT. Its protein product is CASSPGTGGENTIYF.

Of note for this clone: A much larger clone lies a single base off, so this may be a read error. V is TRBV7-2 and J is TRBJ2-3, with 9 bases fitting TRBD1. Germline V gene data show CDR1 as SGHTA and CDR2 as FQGNSA. There are 13 residues in the CDR3. Trimming took 5 bases from V and 6 from J; bases not matched to a gene: 3. Written as DNA, the CDR3 is TGTGCCAGCAGCACGGACAGGGGTGATACGCAGTATTTT. Translating gives CASSTDRGDTQYF.

The chain recombines TRBV30 with TRBJ2-1; D is uncertain. The CDR3 sequence is 11 residues long. CDR1 is GTSNPN and CDR2 is SVGIG in the germline V gene (reference sequence). The V and J ends lost 3 bases and 8 bases respectively, with 8 bases between them. The CDR3 reads CAWRPNHEQFF. The CDR3 DNA sequence: TGTGCCTGGAGACCCAACCATGAGCAGTTCTTC.

For this clone: Other DNA sequences within the sample encode an identical CDR3. The chain recombines TRBV7-6 with TRBJ1-6; 10 bases map to TRBD1. Germline CDR1 reads SGHVS; CDR2 reads FNYEAQ. The trim removed 5 bases at V and 8 bases at J, leaving 3 bases unmatched. The CDR3 runs 14 residues. The CDR3 loop is CASSLTGGDSPLHF. CDR3 coding DNA: TGTGCCAGCAGCCTGACAGGGGGCGATTCACCCCTCCACTTT. The full variable domain, in which reference TRBV7-6 and TRBJ1-6 provide the parts outside the CDR3, is GAGVSQSPRYKVTKRGQDVALRCDPISGHVSLYWYRQALGQGPEFLTYFNYEAQQDKSGLPNDRFSAERPEGSISTLTIQRTEQRDSAMYRCASSLTGGDSPLHFGNGTRLTVT.

This clone was counted once. V usage is TRBV10-3 and J usage is TRBJ2-1; D is unclear. CDR3 length: 15 amino acids. Trimming stripped 6 bases from V and 0 bases from J, with 12 bases between. The germline gives CDR1 ENHRY, CDR2 SYGVKD. The CDR3 here is CAISSSPSSYNEQFF. CDR3 DNA sequence: TGTGCCATCAGCTCCAGCCCAAGCTCCTACAATGAGCAGTTCTTC.

J is TRBJ1-4 and V is TRBV11-2; a weak D match, TRBD1 (6 bases). V was shortened by 3 bases and J by 4 bases, with 21 bases between the two germline ends. CDR1 is SGHAT, CDR2 FQNNGV, per germline. The CDR3 loop spans 18 amino acids. CDR3 sequence reads: CASSFFAGGSVFNEKLFF. DNA for the CDR3: TGTGCCAGCAGCTTCTTCGCCGGGGGCTCCGTTTTTAATGAAAAACTGTTTTTT. Looking up the rest from reference TRBV11-2 and TRBJ1-4 gives the full variable domain: EAGVAQSPRYKIIEKRQSVAFWCNPISGHATLYWYQQILGQGPKLLIQFQNNGVVDDSQLPKDRFSAERLKGVDSTLKIQPAKLEDSAVYLCASSFFAGGSVFNEKLFFGSGTQLSVL.

This chain links TRBV7-8 with TRBJ1-6; TRBD1 matches 8 bases. Germline V gene sequence: CDR1 SGHVS, CDR2 FQNEAQ. The CDR3 loop spans 17 amino acids. Trimming cost V 1 base and J 9 bases; bases outside gene matches: 11. The CDR3 loop reads CASSLGGPGGLSSPLHF. The CDR3 DNA reads as TGTGCCAGCAGCTTAGGAGGCCCAGGGGGCCTGAGTTCACCCCTCCACTTT.

The V gene is TRBV4-1, the J gene TRBJ1-1; D unresolved. Between the trimmed V and J ends, which lost 1 base and 0 bases, there was a span of 12 bases. The length of the CDR3 is 16 residues. Germline V gene sequence: CDR1 MGHRA, CDR2 YSYEKL. The chain's CDR3 is CASSQGSGGMNTEAFF. CDR3 nucleotides: TGCGCCAGCAGCCAAGGATCCGGCGGCATGAACACTGAAGCTTTCTTT.

The rearrangement links TRBV9 to TRBJ1-4; maybe TRBD1 (6 bases). The CDR3 runs 17 residues. Trimming took off 3 bases at V and 4 bases at J, with 19 bases between the two ends. In germline, CDR1 is SGDLS, CDR2 YYNGEE. This CDR3 reads CASSGKRGGLGNEKLFF. DNA of the CDR3: TGTGCCAGCAGCGGAAAAAGGGGGGGTCTCGGTAATGAAAAACTGTTTTTT.

This sequence joins TRBV7-3 and TRBJ2-5, with D tentatively TRBD1 or TRBD2 (6 bases each). The CDR3 is made up of 14 amino acids. Trimming shortened V by 5 bases and J by 4 bases, and 14 bases separated the two germline ends. Germline V CDR1 and CDR2: SGHTA, FQGTGA. DNA of the CDR3: TGTGCCAGCAGCCCCGGTGGAGGGGGAGAGACCCAGTACTTC. This sequence encodes CASSPGGGGETQYF.

The chain recombines TRBV27 with TRBJ2-7; D may be TRBD1 or TRBD2 (5 bases each). Trimming pared 2 bases from V and 6 bases from J, leaving 14 bases between. This CDR3 region has 14 residues. Germline-derived CDR1 and CDR2 are MNHEY and SMNVEV (reference sequence). CDR3 nucleotide sequence: TGTGCCAGCAGTTTAATCACTAGTGGGACCGAGCAGTACTTC. Translating gives CASSLITSGTEQYF.

Points on this clone: At one end the junction does not follow the germline gene, possibly because of a read error. The gene calls are TRBV7-7 and TRBJ1-3; no reliable D call. Germline lookup yields CDR1 SSHAT and CDR2 FNYEAQ (reference sequence). The CDR3 runs 14 residues. In DNA, the CDR3 is TGTGCTAGCAGCAGGCCAGGAACCTGGAACACCATATATTTT. This sequence encodes CASSRPGTWNTIYF.